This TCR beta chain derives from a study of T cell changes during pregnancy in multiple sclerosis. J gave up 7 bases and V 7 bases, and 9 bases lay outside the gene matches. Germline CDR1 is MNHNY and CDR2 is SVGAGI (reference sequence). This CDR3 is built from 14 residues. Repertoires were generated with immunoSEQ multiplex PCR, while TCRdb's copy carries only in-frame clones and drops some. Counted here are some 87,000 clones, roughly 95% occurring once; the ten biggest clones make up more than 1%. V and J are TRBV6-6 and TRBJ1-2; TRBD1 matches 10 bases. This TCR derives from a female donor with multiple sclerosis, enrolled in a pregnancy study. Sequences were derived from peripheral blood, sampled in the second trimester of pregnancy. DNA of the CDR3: TGTGCCAGCACCACGACAGGGGGCGCGGGTGGCTACACCTTC. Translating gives CASTTTGGAGGYTF.